Shown below are 4 T cell receptor beta chains from a single sample sequenced in a study of T cell repertoires in cytomegalovirus infection. No antigens are known for them. TCRdb reprocessed the reads with MiXCR, giving one entry per CDR3 protein. Of about 570,000 distinct CDR3 sequences in the sample, about 39% were seen once. The sample in question was cultured PBMCs, obtained from culture after CMV antigen stimulation. The receptors stem from a human donor in good health (CMV status not recorded). Some clones in this sample may be carry-over from other donors' samples.

The gene calls are TRBV7-2 and TRBJ1-1; possibly TRBD1 for D (5 bases). Germline CDR1 is SGHTA and CDR2 is FQGNSA. The V end lost 3 bases, the J end lost 6 bases, and 11 bases lay between the germline ends. This CDR3 spans 13 amino acids. The CDR3 reads CASSFRVGAEAFF. CDR3 in DNA: TGTGCCAGCAGCTTCAGGGTTGGCGCTGAAGCTTTCTTT.

CDR3 bases: TGTGCCAGCAGGGGGCTTGGAAACACCATATATTTT. It is translated as CASRGLGNTIYF. V and J are TRBV2 and TRBJ1-3, with a tentative D call TRBD1 (5 bases). V lost 6 bases, J lost 3 bases, and 6 bases lay in between. The CDR3 extends over 12 amino acids. Germline assignment: CDR1 SNHLY and CDR2 FYNNEI.

The CDR3 DNA is TGTGCTAGTGCCCAGGACAGGGGTTGGACTGAAGCTTTCTTT. Translated: CASAQDRGWTEAFF. The genes are TRBV12-5 and TRBJ1-1; 9 nucleotides agree with TRBD1. Germline CDR1 reads LGHNT; CDR2 reads FRNRAP. This CDR3 region has 14 residues. Trimming at V came to 7 bases and at J to 5 bases, leaving 8 bases not matched to a gene.

This chain connects TRBV6-1 to TRBJ2-3, with D possibly being TRBD1 (5 bases). The germline V gene encodes CDR1 MNHNS and CDR2 SASEGT. V lost 6 bases to trimming and J lost 4 bases, with 8 bases between them. The CDR3 is made up of 12 amino acids. In DNA form, the CDR3 reads TGTGCCAGCAGCGACAGCGCAGATACGCAGTATTTT. Amino acids: CASSDSADTQYF.